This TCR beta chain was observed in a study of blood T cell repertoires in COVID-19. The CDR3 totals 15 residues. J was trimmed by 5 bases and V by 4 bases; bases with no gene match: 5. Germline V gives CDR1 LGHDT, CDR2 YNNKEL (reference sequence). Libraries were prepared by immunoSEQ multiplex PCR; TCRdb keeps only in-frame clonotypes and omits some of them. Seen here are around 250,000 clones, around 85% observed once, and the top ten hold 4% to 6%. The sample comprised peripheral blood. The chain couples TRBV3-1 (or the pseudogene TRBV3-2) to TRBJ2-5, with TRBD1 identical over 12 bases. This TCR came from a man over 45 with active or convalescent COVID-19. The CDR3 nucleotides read TGTGCCAGCAGCCCCGGGACAGGGGGCTGGGAGACCCAGTACTTC. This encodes CASSPGTGGWETQYF.